This TCR beta chain was recovered during a study of T cell responses to AZD1222 COVID-19 vaccine (dated by TCRdb to the early 2020s). About the investigation overall: A total of 230 to 250 trial participants underwent TCR sequencing, of whom some 210 received two doses of AZD1222 and some 25 received two doses of the MenACWY control vaccine. Trial participants were enrolled by age into subgroups of 18-55, 56-69 and 70-plus years, and around 140, 26 and 57 TCR-sequenced participants, respectively, were included in these subgroups. Points the paper makes about the study in general: Participants were mostly white British and included more females than males, and it was suggested by the authors that clonal diversity may have been underestimated. Reportedly, close to half of the unique spike-specific TCRs recognized epitopes lying outside the regions that are mutated in the B.1.351 and B.1.1.7 variants. Conclusions about previously exposed vaccinees are limited because only a handful of AZD1222 recipients were SARS-CoV-2 seropositive at baseline. Vaccine-associated CD4 TCRs spanned the whole spike protein, with dominant responses in regions 160-218 and 743-854. No day 14 peak-response samples were available, so repertoires were characterized only after the peak T cell response. After two AZD1222 doses, both the breadth and the depth of spike-specific TCRs were significantly higher than at day 0 and than in MenACWY recipients. In the small 56-69-year group, the increase in depth fell short of significance, most likely because of low power.

The germline V gene provides CDR1 MNHEY and CDR2 SVGAGI. Trimmed from V: 6 bases; trimmed from J: 3 bases; junction bases lacking a gene match: 5. Including the terminal cysteine and phenylalanine, the CDR3 comprises 13 residues. The DNA shown is the 39-base CDR3, in frame from base 1. Taken with the paper, the label for time point translates to: about 28 days (+/-7) after the second vaccine dose. AZD1222 recipients with second doses at about 4 weeks or about 12 weeks were pooled, because spike-specific TCR depth and breadth did not differ between schedules. Vaccinee samples were obtained from the UK trials COV001 and COV002, which included a single-blind randomized controlled phase 2/3 trial of AZD1222 (ChAdOx1 nCoV-19) in healthy adults. Trial participant PBMC samples were collected at day 0 and day 28 after the second dose for TCRbeta chain sequencing. Concerning this clone: What antigen it recognizes has not been identified. Per-base quality was not reported, and no clone a single base away is much larger than it.

The CDR3 regions of human TCRbeta chains were subjected to immunosequencing. Under the source paper's analysis protocol: Repertoire TCRs were matched against a reference library of SARS-CoV-2-specific TCRs generated with the MIRA antigen-specificity platform. Breadth meant the fraction of unique TCRs that were SARS-CoV-2-associated, whereas depth meant the fraction of total T cells that were SARS-CoV-2-associated. Using the MIRA data, every spike-specific TCR was mapped to the spike region that the TCR reacted to and assigned to either a CD4 or a CD8 class. Log10-transformed breadth and depth values were compared by one-way ANOVA with Sidak's multiple comparisons tests. TCRdb limited this immuneACCESS table to in-frame rearrangements with V and J called. A share of clones is missing; checked studies link under half to unresolved V genes, and the rest is unexplained. V, J and clone size reflect that table, while D and trimming were determined from the DNA. This sample holds about 120,000 clones; 92% were observed only once. The ten largest clones add up to under 9% of the sample.

The receptor chain draws on TRBV6-5 and TRBJ2-7; the central 7 bases match TRBD1. This receptor was identified in an adult who received the AZD1222 COVID-19 vaccine. Sequenced here: peripheral blood, sampled 28 days after the second AZD1222 dose. CDR3 region: CASRLTGLYEQYF. In nucleotides, the sequence is TGTGCCAGCAGGCTGACAGGGCTCTACGAGCAGTACTTC.